A selection of T cell receptor beta chains follows, all from one sample in a study of blood T cell repertoires in COVID-19. The data were produced by immunoSEQ multiplex PCR, yet TCRdb's version contains in-frame clones alone and is incomplete. The table has almost 250,000 clones, about 82% seen once. Sequencing was done on a sample of PBMCs or T cells enriched from blood (not recorded which). These receptor sequences come from a woman in her 50s with acute COVID-19. Each CDR3 is given with its conserved first and last residue.

J gene: TRBJ1-1
V gene: TRBV5-4
CDR3 protein: CATQEDRGREDTEAFF

J gene: TRBJ2-4
V gene: TRBV10-1
CDR3 protein: CASSELAGGACLLAKNIQYF

J gene: TRBJ2-1
V gene: TRBV19
CDR3 protein: CASSIRLAVYSYNEQFF

J gene: TRBJ1-2
V gene: TRBV7-2
CDR3 protein: CASSLGGTGGYGYTF

J gene: TRBJ2-3
V gene: TRBV10-3
CDR3 protein: CAISDLQADTQYF

J gene: TRBJ2-5
V gene: TRBV7-2
CDR3 protein: CASSQGRSFQETQYF

J gene: TRBJ2-1
V gene: TRBV5-5
CDR3 protein: CASSQQGALSLNEQFF

J gene: TRBJ1-5
V gene: TRBV6-6
CDR3 protein: CASSYKGVSQPQHF

J gene: TRBJ1-2
V gene: TRBV5-4
CDR3 protein: CASRPGTGDVNYGYTF

J gene: TRBJ1-1
V gene: TRBV6-5
CDR3 protein: CASRTRWRGNTEAFF

J gene: TRBJ1-5
V gene: TRBV6-5
CDR3 protein: CASRRKGTGNQPQHF

J gene: TRBJ1-5
V gene: TRBV5-1
CDR3 protein: CASSLGAGGTNQPQHF

J gene: TRBJ2-7
V gene: TRBV7-9
CDR3 protein: CASSTRQGHNEQYF

J gene: TRBJ2-4
V gene: TRBV29-1
CDR3 protein: CSVVIMGGSERNIQYF

J gene: TRBJ1-2
V gene: TRBV2
CDR3 protein: CASSRQGANYGYTF

J gene: TRBJ1-3
V gene: TRBV19
CDR3 protein: CASSISVGHSGNTIYF

J gene: TRBJ2-3
V gene: TRBV18
CDR3 protein: CASSPGGFGTDTQYF

J gene: TRBJ1-1
V gene: TRBV4-3
CDR3 protein: CASSQDGIYRNTEAFF

J gene: TRBJ1-1
V gene: TRBV12-3/TRBV12-4
CDR3 protein: CASSSPGQGEAFF

J gene: TRBJ1-2
V gene: TRBV5-1
CDR3 protein: CASSTTGLNYGYTF

J gene: TRBJ1-2
V gene: TRBV27
CDR3 protein: CASSRGTNYGYTF

J gene: TRBJ1-2
V gene: TRBV30
CDR3 protein: CAWRSYEAPLGNGYTF

J gene: TRBJ1-4
V gene: TRBV19
CDR3 protein: CASKSRPAEGEKLFF

J gene: TRBJ1-5
V gene: TRBV19
CDR3 protein: CASSTRDIRQPQHF

J gene: TRBJ1-2
V gene: TRBV12-3/TRBV12-4
CDR3 protein: CASSSGGRYGYTF

J gene: TRBJ1-2
V gene: TRBV5-1
CDR3 protein: CASSLGQTWAGGYTF

J gene: TRBJ2-3
V gene: TRBV11-2
CDR3 protein: CASSDSGGAADTQYF

J gene: TRBJ1-3
V gene: TRBV5-1
CDR3 protein: CASSLGDSGSGNTIYF

J gene: TRBJ2-7
V gene: TRBV11-2
CDR3 protein: CASSLRTSGGASYEQYF

J gene: TRBJ2-1
V gene: TRBV19
CDR3 protein: CASSKTGKILNEQFF

J gene: TRBJ1-2
V gene: TRBV6-1
CDR3 protein: CASSETAYYGYTF

J gene: TRBJ2-3
V gene: TRBV9
CDR3 protein: CASSVGQYTDTQYF

J gene: TRBJ2-2
V gene: TRBV9
CDR3 protein: CASSVRPNTGELFF

J gene: TRBJ2-7
V gene: TRBV30
CDR3 protein: CAWGRGNIGYEQYF

J gene: TRBJ2-1
V gene: TRBV9
CDR3 protein: CASSVQGNEQFF

J gene: TRBJ1-1
V gene: TRBV27
CDR3 protein: CASSWRGNTEAFF

J gene: TRBJ1-1
V gene: TRBV19
CDR3 protein: CASTLGGLGGTEAFF

J gene: TRBJ1-3
V gene: TRBV9
CDR3 protein: CASSPNTRSVGNTIYF

J gene: TRBJ1-2
V gene: TRBV5-4
CDR3 protein: CASSSTGASFYGYTF

J gene: TRBJ1-2
V gene: TRBV11-2
CDR3 protein: CASSENQGSMGGYTF

J gene: TRBJ1-1
V gene: TRBV27
CDR3 protein: CASSSGDRRPTEAFF

J gene: TRBJ2-7
V gene: TRBV18
CDR3 protein: CASSMDSISYEQYF